One and the same sample provided the 5 T cell receptor beta chains below, sequenced in a study of blood T cell repertoires in COVID-19. TCRdb's table, derived via immunoSEQ multiplex PCR, lists solely in-frame clones and lacks some. The table includes 55,000 to 90,000 clones, around 84% detected once. Sequenced material: peripheral blood. All receptors come from a woman between 70 and 85 years old with acute or convalescent COVID-19.

The CDR3 spells CASSLVGGSSTDTQYF. DNA of the CDR3: TGTGCCAGCAGCTTGGTGGGAGGCTCTAGCACAGATACGCAGTATTTT. The rearrangement links TRBV5-5 to TRBJ2-3; a weak D match, TRBD2 (6 bases). The CDR3 covers 16 residues. Per the germline V gene, CDR1 is SGHKS and CDR2 is YYEKEE (reference sequence). The V end was cut by 0 bases, the J end by 0 bases, with 11 bases between.

This chain connects TRBV11-2 to TRBJ1-6, with 7 nucleotides matching TRBD1. The CDR3 covers 15 residues. V was pared by 8 bases and J by 8 bases, with 12 bases of the junction left unmatched. The germline V gene has CDR1 SGHAT and CDR2 FQNNGV. CDR3 in amino acids: CASRRPGGQDSPLHF. The CDR3 DNA reads as TGTGCCAGCCGTCGGCCAGGGGGTCAGGATTCACCCCTCCACTTT.

The rearrangement joins TRBV28 to TRBJ2-4, with a possible D match to TRBD2 (6 bases). The germline V gene has CDR1 MDHEN and CDR2 SYDVKM. With 5 bases removed from V and 2 bases from J, the gap between germline ends came to 13 bases. This CDR3 contains 15 residues. CDR3 DNA sequence: TGTGCCAGCAGTCCACCGGCGGGAACCAAAAACATTCAGTACTTC. Translation gives CASSPPAGTKNIQYF.

The V and J genes are TRBV7-9 and TRBJ1-2; D possibly corresponds to TRBD1 (6 bases). Germline values: CDR1 SEHNR, CDR2 FQNEAQ (reference sequence). CDR3 size: 15 residues. V gave up 0 bases and J gave up 8 bases, with 16 bases separating them. DNA of the CDR3: TGTGCCAGCAGCTTAGCGTGGGGACAAGGACTCGGCTACACCTTC. Translation: CASSLAWGQGLGYTF.

This chain links TRBV4-1 with TRBJ1-5; TRBD1 matches at 10 bases. CDR3 length: 17 amino acids. Trimming removed 4 bases from V and 4 bases from J; junction bases left unmatched: 10. CDR1 and CDR2 (germline): MGHRA, YSYEKL. The CDR3 DNA reads as TGCGCCAGCAGCCTGTCTATGACAGGGGGCAATAATCAGCCCCAGCATTTT. Translating gives CASSLSMTGGNNQPQHF.